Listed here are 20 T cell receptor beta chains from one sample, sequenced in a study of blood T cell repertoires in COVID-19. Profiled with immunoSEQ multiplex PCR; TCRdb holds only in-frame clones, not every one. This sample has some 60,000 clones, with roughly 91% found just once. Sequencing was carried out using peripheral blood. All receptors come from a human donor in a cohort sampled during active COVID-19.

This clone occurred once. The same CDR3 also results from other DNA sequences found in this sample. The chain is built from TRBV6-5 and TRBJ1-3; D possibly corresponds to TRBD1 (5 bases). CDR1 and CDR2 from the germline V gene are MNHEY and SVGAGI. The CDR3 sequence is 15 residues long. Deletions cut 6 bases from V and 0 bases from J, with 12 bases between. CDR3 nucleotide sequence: TGTGCCAGCAGCCCCCGGGGGGGCTCTGGAAACACCATATATTTT. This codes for CASSPRGGSGNTIYF.

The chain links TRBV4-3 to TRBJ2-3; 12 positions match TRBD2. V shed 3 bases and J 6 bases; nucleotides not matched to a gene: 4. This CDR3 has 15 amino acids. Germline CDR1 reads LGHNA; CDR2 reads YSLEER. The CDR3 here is CASSQTSGSWDTQYF. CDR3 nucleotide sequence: TGCGCCAGCAGCCAGACTAGCGGGAGTTGGGATACGCAGTATTTT.

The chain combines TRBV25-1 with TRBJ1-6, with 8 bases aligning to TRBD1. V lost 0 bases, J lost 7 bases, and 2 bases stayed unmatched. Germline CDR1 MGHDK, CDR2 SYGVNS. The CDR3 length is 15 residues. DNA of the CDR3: TGTGCCAGCAGTGAATATCAGGGGGCAAATTCACCCCTCCACTTT. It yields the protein CASSEYQGANSPLHF.

The CDR3: CASSFRDTSDAFF. The DNA of the CDR3 is TGTGCCAGCAGTTTTCGGGACACATCGGATGCTTTCTTT. This chain joins TRBV12-3 or TRBV12-4 and TRBJ1-1; maybe TRBD1 (6 bases). V lost 3 bases, J lost 11 bases, and 16 bases lay in between. This CDR3 comprises 13 residues.

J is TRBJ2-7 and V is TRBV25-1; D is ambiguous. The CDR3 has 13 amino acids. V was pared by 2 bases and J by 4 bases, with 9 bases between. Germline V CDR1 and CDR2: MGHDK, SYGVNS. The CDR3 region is CASSEGSVYEQYF. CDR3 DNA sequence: TGTGCCAGCAGTGAAGGCTCCGTATACGAGCAGTACTTC.

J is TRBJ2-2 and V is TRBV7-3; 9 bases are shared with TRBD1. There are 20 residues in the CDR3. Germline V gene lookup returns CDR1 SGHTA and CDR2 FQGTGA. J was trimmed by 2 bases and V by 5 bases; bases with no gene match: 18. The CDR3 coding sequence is TGTGCCAGCAGCCCGGACAGGGGTTGGGTGGGAGGCTCCAACACCGGGGAGCTGTTTTTT. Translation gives CASSPDRGWVGGSNTGELFF. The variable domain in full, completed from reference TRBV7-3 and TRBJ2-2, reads GAGVSQTPSNKVTEKGKYVELRCDPISGHTALYWYRQSLGQGPEFLIYFQGTGAADDSGLPNDRFFAVRPEGSVSTLKIQRTERGDSAVYLCASSPDRGWVGGSNTGELFFGEGSRLTVL.

In DNA, the CDR3 is TGTGCCAGCAGCCAAGAACCCGACAGGGACAATCAGCCCCAGCATTTT. Translating gives CASSQEPDRDNQPQHF. The chain employs TRBV4-2 and TRBJ1-5; TRBD1 aligns across 7 bases. V lost 0 bases and J lost 3; bases outside the gene matches: 5. The germline V gene has CDR1 LGHNA and CDR2 YNFKEQ. This CDR3 contains 16 residues.

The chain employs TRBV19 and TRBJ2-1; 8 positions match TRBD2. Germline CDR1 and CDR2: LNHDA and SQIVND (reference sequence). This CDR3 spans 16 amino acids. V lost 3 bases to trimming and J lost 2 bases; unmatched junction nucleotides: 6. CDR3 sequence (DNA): TGTGCCAGTAGTATGGGACTAGATCCCCCCTACAATGAGCAGTTCTTC. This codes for CASSMGLDPPYNEQFF. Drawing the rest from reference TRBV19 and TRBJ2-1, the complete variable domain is DGGITQSPKYLFRKEGQNVTLSCEQNLNHDAMYWYRQDPGQGLRLIYYSQIVNDFQKGDIAEGYSVSREKKESFPLTVTSAQKNPTAFYLCASSMGLDPPYNEQFFGPGTRLTVL.

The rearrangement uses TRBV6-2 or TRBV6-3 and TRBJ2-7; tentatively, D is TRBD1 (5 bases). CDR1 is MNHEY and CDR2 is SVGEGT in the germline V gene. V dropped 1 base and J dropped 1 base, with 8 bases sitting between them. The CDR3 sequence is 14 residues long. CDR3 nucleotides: TGTGCCAGCAGTTACTTTGGACAATCCTACGAGCAGTACTTC. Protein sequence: CASSYFGQSYEQYF.

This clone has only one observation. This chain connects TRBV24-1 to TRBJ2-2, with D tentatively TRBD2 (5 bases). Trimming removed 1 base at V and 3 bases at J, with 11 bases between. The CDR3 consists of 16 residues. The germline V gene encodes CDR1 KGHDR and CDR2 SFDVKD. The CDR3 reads CATSDFEGTYTGELFF. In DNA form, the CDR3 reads TGTGCCACCAGTGATTTTGAGGGAACCTACACCGGGGAGCTGTTTTTT.

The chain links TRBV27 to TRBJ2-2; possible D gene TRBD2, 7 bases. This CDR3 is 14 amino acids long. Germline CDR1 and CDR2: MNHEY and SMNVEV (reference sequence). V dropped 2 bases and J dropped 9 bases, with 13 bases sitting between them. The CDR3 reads CASSLRGGRRELFF. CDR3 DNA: TGTGCCAGCAGTTTAAGGGGGGGAAGGCGGGAGCTGTTTTTT.

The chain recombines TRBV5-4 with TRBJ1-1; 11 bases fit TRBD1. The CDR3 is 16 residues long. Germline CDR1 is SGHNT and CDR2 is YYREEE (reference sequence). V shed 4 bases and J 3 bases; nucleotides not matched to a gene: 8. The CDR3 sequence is CASSPRTGGFYTEAFF. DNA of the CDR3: TGTGCCAGCAGCCCGAGGACAGGGGGCTTTTACACTGAAGCTTTCTTT.

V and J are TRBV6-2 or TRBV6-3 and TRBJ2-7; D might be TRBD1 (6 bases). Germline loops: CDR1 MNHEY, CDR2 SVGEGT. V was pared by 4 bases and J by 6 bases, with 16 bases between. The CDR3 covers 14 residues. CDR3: CASSSQGPMAEQYF. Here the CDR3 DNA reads TGTGCCAGCAGTTCGCAGGGGCCAATGGCCGAGCAGTACTTC.

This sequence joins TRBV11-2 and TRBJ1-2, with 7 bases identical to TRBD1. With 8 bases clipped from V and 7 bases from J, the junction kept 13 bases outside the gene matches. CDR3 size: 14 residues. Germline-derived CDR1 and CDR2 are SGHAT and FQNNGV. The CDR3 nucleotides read TGTGCCAGCGAGACAGGGATCTTCATGGGTGGCTACACCTTC. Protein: CASETGIFMGGYTF.

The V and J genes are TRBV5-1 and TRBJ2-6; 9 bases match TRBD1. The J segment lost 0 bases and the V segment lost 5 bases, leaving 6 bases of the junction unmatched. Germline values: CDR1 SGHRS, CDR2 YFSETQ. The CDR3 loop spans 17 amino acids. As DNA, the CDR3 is TGCGCCAGCAGGAGACAGGGGGATAACTCTGGGGCCAACGTCCTGACTTTC. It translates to CASRRQGDNSGANVLTF.

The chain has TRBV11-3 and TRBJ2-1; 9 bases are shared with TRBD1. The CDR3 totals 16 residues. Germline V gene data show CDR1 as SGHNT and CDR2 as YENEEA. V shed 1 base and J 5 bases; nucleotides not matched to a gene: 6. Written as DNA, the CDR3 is TGTGCCAGCAGCTTAGTCCGGGACAGGGTAGACAATGAGCAGTTCTTC. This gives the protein CASSLVRDRVDNEQFF.

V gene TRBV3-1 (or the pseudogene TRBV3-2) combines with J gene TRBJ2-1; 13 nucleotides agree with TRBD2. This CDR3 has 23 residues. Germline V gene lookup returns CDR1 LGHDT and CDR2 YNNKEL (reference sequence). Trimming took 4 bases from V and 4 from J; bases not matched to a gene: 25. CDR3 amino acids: CASSLSTSTSGRANTWVYNEQFF. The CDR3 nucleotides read TGTGCCAGCAGCCTCTCAACCAGTACTAGCGGGAGGGCCAATACTTGGGTTTACAATGAGCAGTTCTTC.

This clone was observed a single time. The CDR3 DNA reads as TGTGCCATCAGTGGGGCAGCGGGTGGGGCGGCTGAGCAGTTCTTC. Its translation: CAISGAAGGAAEQFF. The chain carries TRBV10-3 and TRBJ2-1; D might be TRBD2 (6 bases). V was clipped by 4 bases and J by 9 bases, with 19 bases between them. Looked up from germline, CDR1 is ENHRY and CDR2 is SYGVKD. This CDR3 is built from 15 residues.

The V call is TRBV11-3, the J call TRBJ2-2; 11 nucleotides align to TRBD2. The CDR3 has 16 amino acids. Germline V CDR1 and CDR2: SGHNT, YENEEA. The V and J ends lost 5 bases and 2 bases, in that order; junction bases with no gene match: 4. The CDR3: CASSLAGGLNTGELFF. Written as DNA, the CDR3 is TGTGCCAGCAGCCTAGCGGGAGGTTTAAACACCGGGGAGCTGTTTTTT.

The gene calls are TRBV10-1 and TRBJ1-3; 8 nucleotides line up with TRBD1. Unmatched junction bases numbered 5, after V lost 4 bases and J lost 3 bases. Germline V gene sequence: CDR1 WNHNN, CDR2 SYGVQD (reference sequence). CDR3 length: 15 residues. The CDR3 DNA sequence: TGCGCCAGCAGTGCTGGGACAGGCGATGGAAACACCATATATTTT. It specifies CASSAGTGDGNTIYF.